A single sample gave rise to the 30 T cell receptor beta chains below, sequenced in a study of CD4 T cells in lung cancer. The method was immunoSEQ multiplex PCR; TCRdb's version includes in-frame clones alone and lacks a portion of them. The profile covers roughly 4,500 clones, with roughly 81% appearing a single time and 15% to 20% taken by the ten largest. The sequencing sample was made of lung tumor tissue. These TCRs come from a man in his sixties with non-small cell lung cancer.

J is TRBJ2-2 and V is TRBV14, with no clear D. This CDR3 spans 14 amino acids. V was clipped by 4 bases and J by 1 base, with 7 bases between them. Germline V gives CDR1 SGHDN, CDR2 FVKESK. Here the CDR3 DNA reads TGTGCCAGCAGCCCCTACAGGAACACCGGGGAGCTGTTTTTT. It is translated as CASSPYRNTGELFF.

Comments on this clone: The conserved closing phenylalanine or tryptophan is absent in this CDR3, likely reflecting a read error. The DNA is omitted, as the CDR3 cannot be located on it reliably, and the CDR3 follows TCRdb's listing. The chain has TRBV21-1 and TRBJ2-2; the table's D call, TRBD2, has no DNA check behind it. TRBV21-1 is tagged as a pseudogene. The CDR3 contains 16 residues when both ends are counted. CDR3 region: CASSKEAGWREGLDVS.

This chain uses TRBV5-1 with TRBJ1-2; no clear D. CDR3 length: 13 residues. Trimming removed 1 base at V and 8 bases at J, with 12 bases between. The germline gives CDR1 SGHRS, CDR2 YFSETQ. CDR3 bases: TGCGCCAGCAGCTTGAGCATCTCTTCAGGCTACACCTTC. Translation gives CASSLSISSGYTF.

By its share, this clone is large. V is TRBV5-1 and J is TRBJ2-5, with 7 bases identical to TRBD1. From germline, CDR1 is SGHRS and CDR2 YFSETQ. CDR3 size: 14 residues. Trimming removed 2 bases from V and 1 base from J; junction bases left unmatched: 2. The CDR3 spells CASSLQGIQETQYF. The DNA of the CDR3 is TGCGCCAGCAGCTTACAGGGGATCCAAGAGACCCAGTACTTC.

This rearrangement joins TRBV5-1 to TRBJ1-2; 8 nucleotides align to TRBD1. This CDR3 contains 15 residues. Germline V gene lookup returns CDR1 SGHRS and CDR2 YFSETQ. The ends lost 2 bases at V and 2 bases at J; junction bases unmatched: 5. The CDR3: CASSLTTGENYGYTF. As DNA, the CDR3 is TGCGCCAGCAGCTTAACGACAGGGGAGAACTATGGCTACACCTTC.

The chain links TRBV5-1 to TRBJ2-3; TRBD2 matches 7 bases. This CDR3 comprises 15 residues. Germline V gene data show CDR1 as SGHRS and CDR2 as YFSETQ. After removal of 1 base from V and 3 bases from J, the junction contained 5 bases not matched to a gene. CDR3 in DNA: TGCGCCAGCAGCTTGACAGCGGGATGGACAGATACGCAGTATTTT. Protein sequence: CASSLTAGWTDTQYF.

The V call is TRBV19, the J call TRBJ2-7; D is unresolved. CDR1 is LNHDA, CDR2 SQIVND, per germline (reference sequence). The CDR3 extends over 13 amino acids. V lost 1 base to trimming and J lost 3 bases, with 7 bases between them. The CDR3 DNA sequence: TGTGCCAGTAGTATAGGAGCCGTCTACGAGCAGTACTTC. Protein: CASSIGAVYEQYF.

This clone has a single count. This chain links TRBV11-1 with TRBJ1-1; D is ambiguous. Germline lookup yields CDR1 SGHAT and CDR2 FQDESV (reference sequence). V gave up 5 bases and J gave up 3 bases, with 13 bases separating them. The CDR3 spans 14 residues. The DNA of the CDR3 is TGTGCCAGCAGCCCGCTCGGGGAGGACACTGAAGCTTTCTTT. Amino acids: CASSPLGEDTEAFF.

The rearrangement uses TRBV7-8 and TRBJ1-3; 7 bases line up with TRBD1. The trim removed 0 bases at V and 4 bases at J, leaving 0 bases unmatched. The CDR3 sequence is 14 residues long. Germline V gene lookup returns CDR1 SGHVS and CDR2 FQNEAQ. CDR3 residues: CASSLATGGNTIYF. CDR3 DNA: TGTGCCAGCAGCTTAGCGACAGGGGGAAACACCATATATTTT.

This clone was observed a single time. V is TRBV15 and J is TRBJ2-5; 10 nucleotides line up with TRBD2. CDR1 and CDR2 (germline): LNHNV, YYDKDF (reference sequence). The CDR3 is 16 amino acids. V shed 5 bases, J shed 5 bases, and the junction held 11 bases outside the gene matches. CDR3 in amino acids: CATSPQLAGGGETQYF. The CDR3 DNA reads TGTGCCACCAGCCCTCAGTTAGCGGGAGGCGGGGAGACCCAGTACTTC.

This clone was seen just once. CDR3 coding DNA: TGTGCCAGCAGTGAATGGGGGACAGTGGCCTACGAGCAGTACTTC. Its protein product is CASSEWGTVAYEQYF. V and J are TRBV6-1 and TRBJ2-5, with 7 bases that match TRBD1. The J call may not be correct, given that the DNA end is closer to TRBJ2-7. CDR1 and CDR2 from the germline V gene are MNHNS and SASEGT. This CDR3 contains 15 residues.

J is TRBJ2-3 and V is TRBV6-4; no clear D gene. The CDR3 consists of 14 residues. The germline V gene has CDR1 MRHNA and CDR2 SNTAGT. Trimming cost V 5 bases and J 0 bases, with 9 bases left between them. The CDR3 DNA is TGTGCCAGCAGTTCCCTAGGCAGCACAGATACGCAGTATTTT. Translation gives CASSSLGSTDTQYF.

The rearrangement links TRBV6-1 to TRBJ2-5; D is unclear. Trimming took 1 base from V and 4 from J, leaving 16 bases between them. Germline values: CDR1 MNHNS, CDR2 SASEGT. The CDR3 loop spans 16 amino acids. CDR3 sequence: CASSEVPALAVETQYF. CDR3 nucleotides: TGTGCCAGCAGTGAAGTCCCGGCCCTTGCGGTAGAGACCCAGTACTTC.

This clone was seen once. V and J are TRBV6-4 and TRBJ2-1; D is uncertain. CDR3 size: 15 residues. Germline values: CDR1 MRHNA, CDR2 SNTAGT. V was shortened by 0 bases and J by 0 bases, with 6 bases between the two germline ends. The CDR3 sequence: CASSDSADSYNEQFF. DNA for the CDR3: TGTGCCAGCAGTGACTCGGCAGACTCCTACAATGAGCAGTTCTTC.

The chain has TRBV19 and TRBJ2-4; 12 bases are a match to TRBD2. CDR1 is LNHDA, CDR2 SQIVND, per germline (reference sequence). V shed 4 bases and J 1 base; nucleotides not matched to a gene: 5. There are 17 residues in the CDR3. CDR3 region: CASSTGTSGPAKNIQYF. The CDR3 DNA follows: TGTGCCAGTAGTACCGGGACTAGCGGGCCCGCCAAAAACATTCAGTACTTC.

V is TRBV4-2 and J is TRBJ2-1; TRBD2 is a possible D gene (6 bases). V dropped 0 bases and J dropped 0 bases, with 15 bases sitting between them. CDR3 length: 18 amino acids. Per germline, CDR1 LGHNA and CDR2 YNFKEQ. The chain's CDR3 is CASSQDLSGLSSYNEQFF. The CDR3 DNA sequence: TGTGCCAGCAGCCAAGATCTTAGCGGTCTTAGCTCCTACAATGAGCAGTTCTTC.

This clone came up a few times. This chain connects TRBV7-2 to TRBJ1-5, with no clear D. This CDR3 is 15 amino acids long. Looked up from germline, CDR1 is SGHTA and CDR2 is FQGNSA. Trimming cost V 2 bases and J 5 bases, with 13 bases left between them. The CDR3 bases are TGTGCCAGCAGCTTAAAACCGGTAAATTATCAGCCCCAGCATTTT. Translated: CASSLKPVNYQPQHF.

This clone has only a few counts. One end of the junction is discordant with germline, which a read error may explain. V and J are TRBV28 and TRBJ1-5; TRBD1 aligns across 9 bases. This CDR3 spans 14 amino acids. Germline lookup yields CDR1 MDHEN and CDR2 SYDVKM. The CDR3 here is CAVGQGLSNQPQHF. The CDR3 nucleotides read TGCGCGGTAGGACAGGGGCTTAGCAATCAGCCCCAGCATTTT.

The rearrangement links TRBV7-6 to TRBJ2-1, with 11 bases that match TRBD2. CDR3 length equals 14 residues. Germline V gene sequence: CDR1 SGHVS, CDR2 FNYEAQ. V was pared by 4 bases and J by 4 bases, with 0 bases of the junction left unmatched. The CDR3 DNA is TGTGCCAGCAGCTGGACTAGCGGGTACAATGAGCAGTTCTTC. Its translation: CASSWTSGYNEQFF.

The CDR3 sequence is CASSPRAGGLGYTF. The CDR3 nucleotides are TGTGCCAGCAGTCCGCGTGCAGGGGGCCTGGGCTACACCTTC. J is TRBJ1-2 and V is TRBV6-5; TRBD1 matches 8 bases. V lost 5 bases to trimming and J lost 8 bases; unmatched junction nucleotides: 10. The CDR3 spans 14 residues. Germline assignment: CDR1 MNHEY and CDR2 SVGAGI.

The rearrangement joins TRBV9 to TRBJ2-1; TRBD2 aligns across 9 bases. V lost 6 bases to trimming and J lost 4 bases; unmatched junction nucleotides: 8. Germline CDR1 reads SGDLS; CDR2 reads YYNGEE. This CDR3 is 15 amino acids long. The DNA for the CDR3 is TGTGCCAGCAACCCAGGGCTAGCGGGATACAATGAGCAGTTCTTC. Translated: CASNPGLAGYNEQFF.

This sequence joins TRBV7-9 and TRBJ2-1, with 13 bases aligning to TRBD2. The length of the CDR3 is 16 residues. Germline CDR1 reads SEHNR; CDR2 reads FQNEAQ (reference sequence). Unmatched junction bases numbered 11, after V lost 6 bases and J lost 9 bases. CDR3 DNA: TGTGCCAGCAGACCTCTAACTAGCGGGAGGGCCGTTGAGCAGTTCTTC. Its translation: CASRPLTSGRAVEQFF.

This clone was found a few times. V usage is TRBV9 and J usage is TRBJ1-1, with a weak D call TRBD1 (6 bases). The CDR3 consists of 15 residues. The germline V and J ends were trimmed by 1 base and 0 bases, with 10 bases remaining between them. The germline CDR1 and CDR2 sequences are SGDLS and YYNGEE. CDR3 bases: TGTGCCAGCAGCGTATCACAGGGACTGAACACTGAAGCTTTCTTT. Translating gives CASSVSQGLNTEAFF.

The rearrangement links TRBV7-3 to TRBJ2-2, with D unresolved. The CDR3 has 18 residues. Germline V lookup: CDR1 SGHTA, CDR2 FQGTGA. V dropped 2 bases and J dropped 0 bases, with 16 bases sitting between them. In DNA, the CDR3 is TGTGCCAGCAGCTTATCCCCCTTCCAGGCGACGAACACCGGGGAGCTGTTTTTT. Translation gives CASSLSPFQATNTGELFF.

V and J are TRBV15 and TRBJ2-3, with 10 bases that match TRBD1. CDR3 length: 15 residues. CDR1 and CDR2 (germline): LNHNV, YYDKDF (reference sequence). Unmatched junction bases numbered 12, after V lost 3 bases and J lost 12 bases. CDR3 sequence (DNA): TGTGCCACCAGCAGGAGAGACAGGGGGCTAGAAACACAGTATTTT. Its protein is CATSRRDRGLETQYF.

The chain uses TRBV21-1 and TRBJ2-5; TRBD2 was called by the table and not checked on the DNA. TRBV21-1 is deemed a pseudogene. The CDR3 runs 19 residues. CDR3 coding DNA: TGTGCCAGCAGCAGGCCGGTCCGACTAGCGGGAGCCCGGGTAGAGACCCAGTACTTC. The encoded protein is CASSRPVRLAGARVETQYF.

The chain is built from TRBV5-6 and TRBJ2-7; D is unresolved. Trimming removed 0 bases at V and 0 bases at J, with 7 bases between. The CDR3 is 14 amino acids. Germline V gene lookup returns CDR1 SGHDT and CDR2 YYEEEE. The CDR3 is CASSLEPSSYEQYF. DNA of the CDR3: TGTGCCAGCAGCTTGGAGCCGAGCTCCTACGAGCAGTACTTC.

This chain uses TRBV27 with TRBJ2-6; D is unresolved. V lost 0 bases and J lost 1, with 10 bases in between. The germline CDR1 and CDR2 sequences are MNHEY and SMNVEV (reference sequence). This CDR3 has 17 amino acids. The CDR3 DNA sequence: TGTGCCAGCAGTTTATCGTCCAGGCAATCTGGGGCCAACGTCCTGACTTTC. This sequence encodes CASSLSSRQSGANVLTF.

The chain links TRBV7-3 to TRBJ2-5; 10 positions agree with TRBD2. The trim removed 1 base at V and 0 bases at J, leaving 2 bases unmatched. The CDR3 has 16 amino acids. Germline CDR1 SGHTA, CDR2 FQGTGA. CDR3 residues: CASSLRTSGDQETQYF. Written as DNA, the CDR3 is TGTGCCAGCAGCTTAAGAACTAGCGGGGACCAAGAGACCCAGTACTTC.

The V gene is TRBV4-2, the J gene TRBJ1-3, with D unresolved. Germline-derived CDR1 and CDR2 are LGHNA and YNFKEQ. The CDR3 sequence is 14 residues long. Trimming pared 1 base from V and 0 bases from J, leaving 4 bases between. CDR3 nucleotides: TGTGCCAGCAGCCAAGGCGACTCTGGAAACACCATATATTTT. Encoded protein: CASSQGDSGNTIYF.